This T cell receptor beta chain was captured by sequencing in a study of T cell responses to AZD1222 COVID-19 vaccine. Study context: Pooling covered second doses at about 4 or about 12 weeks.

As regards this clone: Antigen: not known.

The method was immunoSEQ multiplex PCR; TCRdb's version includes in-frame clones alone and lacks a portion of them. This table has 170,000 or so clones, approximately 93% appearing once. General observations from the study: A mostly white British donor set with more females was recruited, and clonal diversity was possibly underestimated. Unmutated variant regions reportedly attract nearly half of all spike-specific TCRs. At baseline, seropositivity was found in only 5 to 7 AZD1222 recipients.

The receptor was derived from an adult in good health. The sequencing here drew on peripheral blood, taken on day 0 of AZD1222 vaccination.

For the CDR3, the DNA is TGTGCCACCAGACGGACACAAGAGACCCAGTACTTC. Translation gives CATRRTQETQYF. This chain links TRBV6-5 with TRBJ2-5; TRBD1 is a possible D gene (5 bases). From germline, CDR1 is MNHEY and CDR2 SVGAGI. This CDR3 spans 12 amino acids. The V gene lost 10 bases and the J gene lost 2 bases, with 11 bases spanning the gap.